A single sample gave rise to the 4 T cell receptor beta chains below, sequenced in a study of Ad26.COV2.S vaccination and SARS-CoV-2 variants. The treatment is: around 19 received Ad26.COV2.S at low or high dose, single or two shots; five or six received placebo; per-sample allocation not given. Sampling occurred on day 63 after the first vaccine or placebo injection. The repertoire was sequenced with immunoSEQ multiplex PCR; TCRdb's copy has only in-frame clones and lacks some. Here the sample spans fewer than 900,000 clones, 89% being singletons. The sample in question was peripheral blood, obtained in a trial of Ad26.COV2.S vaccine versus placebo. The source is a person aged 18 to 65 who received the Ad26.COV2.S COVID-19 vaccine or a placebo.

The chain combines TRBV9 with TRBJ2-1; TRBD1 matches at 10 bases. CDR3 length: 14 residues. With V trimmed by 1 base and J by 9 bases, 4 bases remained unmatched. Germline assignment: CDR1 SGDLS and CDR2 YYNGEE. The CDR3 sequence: CASSVRDRGTEQFF. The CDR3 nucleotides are TGTGCCAGCAGCGTACGGGACAGGGGAACTGAGCAGTTCTTC.

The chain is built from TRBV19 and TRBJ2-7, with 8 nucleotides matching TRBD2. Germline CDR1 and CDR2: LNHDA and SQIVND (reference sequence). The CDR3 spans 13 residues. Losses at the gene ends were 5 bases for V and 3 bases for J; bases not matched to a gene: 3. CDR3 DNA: TGTGCCAGTAGTTCACGGGGGGGCTACGAGCAGTACTTC. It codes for CASSSRGGYEQYF.

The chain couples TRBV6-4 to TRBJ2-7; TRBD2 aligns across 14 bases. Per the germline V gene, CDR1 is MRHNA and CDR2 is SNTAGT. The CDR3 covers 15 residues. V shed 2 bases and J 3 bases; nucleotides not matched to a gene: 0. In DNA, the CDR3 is TGTGCCAGCAGTGACGGACTAGCGGGGGGCTACGAGCAGTACTTC. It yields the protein CASSDGLAGGYEQYF.

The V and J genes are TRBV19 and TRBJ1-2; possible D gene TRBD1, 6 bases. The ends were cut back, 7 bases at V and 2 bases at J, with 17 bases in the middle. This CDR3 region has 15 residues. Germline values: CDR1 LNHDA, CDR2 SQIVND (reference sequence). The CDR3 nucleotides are TGTGCCAGTACTGCGACCCGAACAGGGAACTATGGCTACACCTTC. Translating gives CASTATRTGNYGYTF.